Below, one T cell receptor (beta chain) is given with its context. The antigen is undetermined. These data come from a study of human T cells and chemical hapten exposure. Background on the study: 2% DPC was applied to roughly 2 cm by roughly 2 cm of upper inner arm skin for sensitization. Patch testing was performed with 0.01% DPC on the upper back, with reading at 6 days. General study points: Sensitizing with DPC caused no change in TCRs above 1 in 1000 frequency.

Regarding time point: pre-sensitization, week 0. Specified treatment: therapeutic diphenylcyclopropenone sensitization with weekly scalp DPC. One entry per CDR3 protein results from TCRdb running MiXCR on the RACE reads. Of about 51,000 distinct CDR3 sequences in the sample, about 9% were seen once. Between the trimmed V and J ends, which lost 8 bases and 1 base, there was a span of 11 bases. The germline V gene has CDR1 MNHEY and CDR2 SMNVEV (reference sequence). The CDR3 is 13 amino acids. The V and J genes are TRBV27 and TRBJ2-5; D is unclear. The sample consisted of whole blood, taken in connection with sensitization to the hapten diphenylcyclopropenone (DPC). The TCR originated in a woman in her forties with alopecia areata. Some clones in this sample may be carry-over from other donors' samples. The CDR3 DNA is TGTGCCAGCCGATACAGCTTCCAAGAGACCCAGTACTTC. The encoded protein is CASRYSFQETQYF.